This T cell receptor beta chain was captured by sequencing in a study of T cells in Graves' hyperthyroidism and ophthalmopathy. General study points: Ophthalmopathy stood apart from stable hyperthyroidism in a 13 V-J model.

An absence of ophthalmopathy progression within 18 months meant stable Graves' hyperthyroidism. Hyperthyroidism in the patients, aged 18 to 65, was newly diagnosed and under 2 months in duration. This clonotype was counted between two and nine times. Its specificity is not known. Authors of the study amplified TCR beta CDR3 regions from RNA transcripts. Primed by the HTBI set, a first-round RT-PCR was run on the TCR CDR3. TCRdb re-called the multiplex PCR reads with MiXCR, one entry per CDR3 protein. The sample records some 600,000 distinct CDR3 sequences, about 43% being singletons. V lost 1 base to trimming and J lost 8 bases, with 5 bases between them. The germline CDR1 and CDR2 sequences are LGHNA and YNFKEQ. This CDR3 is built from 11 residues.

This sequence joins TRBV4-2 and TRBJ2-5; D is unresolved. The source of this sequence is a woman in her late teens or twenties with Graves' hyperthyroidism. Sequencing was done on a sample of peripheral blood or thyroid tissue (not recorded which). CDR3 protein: CASSQGVTQYF. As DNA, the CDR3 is TGTGCCAGCAGCCAAGGGGTCACCCAGTACTTC.